The sequence of this TCR beta chain was determined in a study of molecular identifiers for immune sequencing clone quantification. Study overall: Five aliquots were made in replicates from the RNA of approximately 20,000 or 98,000 naive CD8 cells, and four were sequenced. Study findings and constraints: Identical barcode-sharing TCR molecules could lead to underestimated sizes for highly expanded clones. Jurkat TCR RNA from one cell was spiked into about 1 million naive cells, and it was reportedly detectable there. Over 99% of CMV-specific effector molecules, but under 1% of naive ones, were in clones above 20 copies.

About this clonotype: Antigen specificity is unknown.

Germline CDR1 SGHDT, CDR2 YYEEEE. After removal of 1 base from V and 3 bases from J, the junction contained 3 bases not matched to a gene. This CDR3 region has 15 residues. TCRdb used MiXCR to reprocess the PCR reads, holding one entry per CDR3 protein. The sample includes fewer than 45,000 distinct CDR3 sequences, around a sixth seen only once; the top ten take over 6%. This TCR derives from a human donor in good health. Some libraries in this study had Jurkat cell RNA spiked in. This chain joins TRBV5-6 and TRBJ2-1; 8 positions match TRBD2. The sequencing input was naive CD8+ T cells from blood, with Jurkat cell RNA spiked in. Stated subset: FACS-sorted CD8+CD4-CCR7+CD45RA+ naive T cells. CDR3 loop: CASSLSSGHYNEQFF. In DNA, the CDR3 is TGTGCCAGCAGCTTGTCTAGCGGGCACTACAATGAGCAGTTCTTC.